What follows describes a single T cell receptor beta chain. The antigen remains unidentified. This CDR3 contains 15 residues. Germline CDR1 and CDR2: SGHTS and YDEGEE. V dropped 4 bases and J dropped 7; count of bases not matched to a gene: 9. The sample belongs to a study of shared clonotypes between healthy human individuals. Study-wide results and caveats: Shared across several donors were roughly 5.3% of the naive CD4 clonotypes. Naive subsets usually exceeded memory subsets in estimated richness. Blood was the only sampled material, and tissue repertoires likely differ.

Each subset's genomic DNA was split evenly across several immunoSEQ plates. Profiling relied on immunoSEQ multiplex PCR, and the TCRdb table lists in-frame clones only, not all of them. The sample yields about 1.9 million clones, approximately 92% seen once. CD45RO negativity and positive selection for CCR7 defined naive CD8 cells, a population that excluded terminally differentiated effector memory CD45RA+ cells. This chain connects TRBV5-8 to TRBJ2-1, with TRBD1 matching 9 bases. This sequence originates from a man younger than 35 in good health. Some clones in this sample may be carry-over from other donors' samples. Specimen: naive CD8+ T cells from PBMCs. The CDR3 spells CASSRPGQGDNEQFF. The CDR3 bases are TGTGCCAGCAGCAGGCCGGGACAGGGCGATAATGAGCAGTTCTTC.